This T cell receptor beta chain was recorded in a study of beta chain features in type 1 diabetes. Points from the study as a whole: PCR might show a preference for shorter templates, equally across patients and controls. The cDNA sequencing approach could over-represent high-TCR-expressing cells.

This clone showed up just a few times. Antigen unknown. V was clipped by 3 bases and J by 7 bases, with 12 bases between them. Germline lookup yields CDR1 SGHAT and CDR2 FQNNGV. CDR3 length: 14 residues. Sequencing targeted expressed TCRB transcripts, as all isolated RNA had been reverse transcribed. The table came from immunoSEQ multiplex PCR; TCRdb's copy has only in-frame clones and leaves some out. This sample has a few hundred thousand clones, with 25% to 35% found just once. The chain is built from TRBV11-2 and TRBJ2-2; D possibly corresponds to TRBD2 (6 bases). Sequencing was done on a sample of central memory CD4+ T cells from blood. The origin of this receptor is a man under 40 in good health. In DNA, the CDR3 is TGTGCCAGCAGCTTCGCGGGGTTCGTCGGGGAGCTGTTTTTT. The encoded protein is CASSFAGFVGELFF.